Shown below are 12 T cell receptor beta chains from a single sample sequenced in a study of cytomegalovirus exposure and HLA in healthy donors. The PCR contained 60 Vbeta and 13 Jbeta primers. Clones were read by immunoSEQ multiplex PCR, and TCRdb kept only the in-frame ones, dropping some. The table lists roughly 140,000 clones, around three quarters of them singletons. The specimen sequenced was PBMCs. These receptor sequences come from a woman aged 40 to 49 in good health and CMV-seronegative.

This chain joins TRBV5-4 and TRBJ1-2; the D gene is possibly TRBD1 (6 bases). V lost 4 bases, J lost 4 bases, and 20 bases lay in between. From germline, CDR1 is SGHNT and CDR2 YYREEE (reference sequence). The CDR3 covers 16 residues. The CDR3 DNA reads TGTGCCAGCAGCCTGAGACTGACAGGTGACCTCTATGGCTACACCTTC. This translates into CASSLRLTGDLYGYTF.

The J gene is TRBJ2-5, the V gene TRBV29-1, with 16 positions matching TRBD2. The V gene's germline CDR1 is SQVTM and CDR2 ANQGSEA. V gave up 6 bases and J gave up 4 bases; unmatched junction bases: 2. The CDR3 contains 14 residues. The CDR3 protein is CSVGTSGGVETQYF. Written as DNA, the CDR3 is TGCAGCGTAGGGACTAGCGGGGGGGTAGAGACCCAGTACTTC.

This CDR3 is CASSFFRGNTEAFF. CDR3 coding DNA: TGTGCCAGCAGCTTCTTTAGGGGGAACACTGAAGCTTTCTTT. This chain uses TRBV5-6 with TRBJ1-1; maybe TRBD1 (5 bases). The CDR3 runs to 14 residues. V was clipped by 2 bases and J by 1 base, with 9 bases between them. The germline V gene has CDR1 SGHDT and CDR2 YYEEEE.

This chain links TRBV29-1 with TRBJ2-3, with TRBD2 identical over 7 bases. The CDR3 covers 19 residues. V gave up 0 bases and J gave up 0 bases; unmatched junction bases: 15. In germline, CDR1 is SQVTM, CDR2 ANQGSEA. The CDR3 bases are TGCAGCGTTGAAGATTGGGCGCTCACTAGCGTCGCGAGCACAGATACGCAGTATTTT. Encoded protein: CSVEDWALTSVASTDTQYF.

CDR3 in DNA: TGTGCCAGCAGTTTGCTTCCCCCCGGGACAGGGCACTATGGCTACACCTTC. Encoded protein: CASSLLPPGTGHYGYTF. The chain employs TRBV27 and TRBJ1-2; 9 nucleotides match TRBD1. Trimming cost V 3 bases and J 3 bases; bases outside gene matches: 11. CDR3 size: 17 residues. Germline V CDR1 and CDR2: MNHEY, SMNVEV (reference sequence).

V gene TRBV5-1 combines with J gene TRBJ1-5; 9 bases are a match to TRBD1. V trimming: 4 bases; J trimming: 6 bases; junction bases outside the gene matches: 8. Germline V gene data show CDR1 as SGHRS and CDR2 as YFSETQ. The CDR3 has 15 residues. As DNA, the CDR3 is TGCGCCAGCAGCCCTGGGGACAGGGTTGGTCAGCCCCAGCATTTT. It codes for CASSPGDRVGQPQHF.

The chain carries TRBV4-2 and TRBJ2-5, with 8 bases lining up with TRBD2. In germline, CDR1 is LGHNA, CDR2 YNFKEQ. The V gene end was trimmed by 2 bases and the J gene end by 5 bases; junction bases not matched to a gene: 13. The CDR3 is 17 amino acids. The DNA of the CDR3 is TGTGCCAGCAGCCAACGGGGGGGGGCGGGGACCGGGGAGACCCAGTACTTC. Amino acids: CASSQRGGAGTGETQYF.

In this sample, this clone turned up a few times. The chain is built from TRBV5-1 and TRBJ2-7, with a possible D match to TRBD2 (5 bases). Germline CDR1 reads SGHRS; CDR2 reads YFSETQ. The CDR3 runs 13 residues. Trimming left V 5 bases short and J 0 bases short, with 9 bases between. The CDR3 nucleotides are TGCGCCAGCAGTTTCGGGGACTCCTACGAGCAGTACTTC. Encoded protein: CASSFGDSYEQYF.

The V gene is TRBV27, the J gene TRBJ1-2, with 8 bases that match TRBD1. The trim removed 2 bases at V and 4 bases at J, leaving 6 bases unmatched. The CDR3 is 15 residues long. Germline V gene lookup returns CDR1 MNHEY and CDR2 SMNVEV (reference sequence). CDR3 in DNA: TGTGCCAGCAGTTTAATCCCGACAGGGGTCTATGGCTACACCTTC. This translates into CASSLIPTGVYGYTF.

The chain uses TRBV6-6 and TRBJ1-2, with TRBD1 matching over 7 bases. Germline V gives CDR1 MNHNY, CDR2 SVGAGI (reference sequence). The CDR3 covers 16 residues. The V and J ends lost 2 bases and 1 base, in that order; junction bases with no gene match: 7. The CDR3 here is CASSYPPGQNNYGYTF. DNA of the CDR3: TGTGCCAGCAGTTACCCACCGGGACAGAATAACTATGGCTACACCTTC.

The rearrangement links TRBV4-2 to TRBJ1-1, with D possibly TRBD1 on 5 matching bases. The ends were cut back, 1 base at V and 10 bases at J, with 13 bases in the middle. The CDR3 has 13 residues. From germline, CDR1 is LGHNA and CDR2 YNFKEQ. Here the CDR3 reads CASSQGIEGAAFF. CDR3 DNA sequence: TGTGCCAGCAGCCAAGGGATCGAAGGGGCAGCTTTCTTT.

This clone was detected only a few times. The rearrangement links TRBV18 to TRBJ1-2; perhaps TRBD1 as D (5 bases). This CDR3 has 15 residues. Trimming pared 3 bases from V and 0 bases from J, leaving 11 bases between. Germline V gene lookup returns CDR1 KGHSH and CDR2 LQKENI. CDR3 loop: CASSPGPGPNYGYTF. In nucleotides, the CDR3 is TGTGCCAGCTCACCGGGGCCAGGCCCTAACTATGGCTACACCTTC.